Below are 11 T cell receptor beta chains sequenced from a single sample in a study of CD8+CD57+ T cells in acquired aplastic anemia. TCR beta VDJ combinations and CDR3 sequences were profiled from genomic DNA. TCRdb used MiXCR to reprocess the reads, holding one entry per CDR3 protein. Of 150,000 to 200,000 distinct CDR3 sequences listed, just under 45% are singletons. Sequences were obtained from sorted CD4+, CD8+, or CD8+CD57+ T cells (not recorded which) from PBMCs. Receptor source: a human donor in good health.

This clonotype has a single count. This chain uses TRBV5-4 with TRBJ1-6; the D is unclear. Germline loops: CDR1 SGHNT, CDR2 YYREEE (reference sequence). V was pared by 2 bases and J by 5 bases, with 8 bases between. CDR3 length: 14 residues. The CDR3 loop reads CASSLMENNSPLHF. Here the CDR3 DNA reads TGTGCCAGCAGCTTAATGGAGAATAATTCACCCCTCCACTTT. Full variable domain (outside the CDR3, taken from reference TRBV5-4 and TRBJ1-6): ETGVTQSPTHLIKTRGQQVTLRCSSQSGHNTVSWYQQALGQGPQFIFQYYREEENGRGNFPPRFSGLQFPNYSSELNVNALELDDSALYLCASSLMENNSPLHFGNGTRLTVT.

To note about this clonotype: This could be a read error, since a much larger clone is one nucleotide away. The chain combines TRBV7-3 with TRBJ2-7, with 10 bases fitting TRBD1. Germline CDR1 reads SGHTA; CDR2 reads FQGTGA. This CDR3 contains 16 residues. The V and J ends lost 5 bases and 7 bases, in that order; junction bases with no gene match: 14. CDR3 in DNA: TGTGCCAGCAGCCCCCGGGACAGGGGCAACTACAATGAGCAGTACTTC. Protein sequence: CASSPRDRGNYNEQYF.

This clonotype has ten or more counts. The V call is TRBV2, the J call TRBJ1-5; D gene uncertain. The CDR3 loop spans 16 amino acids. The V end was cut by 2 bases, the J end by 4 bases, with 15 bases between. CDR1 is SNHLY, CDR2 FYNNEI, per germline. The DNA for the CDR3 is TGTGCCAGCAGTGAAACGGCAGCCTATCCTAATCAGCCCCAGCATTTT. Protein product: CASSETAAYPNQPQHF.

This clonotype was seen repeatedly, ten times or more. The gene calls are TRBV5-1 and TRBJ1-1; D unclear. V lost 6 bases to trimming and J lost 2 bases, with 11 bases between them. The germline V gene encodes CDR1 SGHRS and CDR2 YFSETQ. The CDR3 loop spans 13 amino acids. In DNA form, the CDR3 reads TGCGCCAGCACTAGCCAGTTAAACACTGAAGCTTTCTTT. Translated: CASTSQLNTEAFF.

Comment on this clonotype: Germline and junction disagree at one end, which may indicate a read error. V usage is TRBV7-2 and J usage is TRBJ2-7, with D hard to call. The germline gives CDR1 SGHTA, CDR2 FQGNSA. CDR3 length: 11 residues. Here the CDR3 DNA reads TGTGCCAGCAGTTTAGGCTACGAGCAGTGCTTC. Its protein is CASSLGYEQCF. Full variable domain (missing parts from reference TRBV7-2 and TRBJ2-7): GAGVSQSPSNKVTEKGKDVELRCDPISGHTALYWYRQSLGQGLEFLIYFQGNSAPDKSGLPSDRFSAERTGGSVSTLTIQRTQQEDSAVYLCASSLGYEQCFGPGTRLTVT.

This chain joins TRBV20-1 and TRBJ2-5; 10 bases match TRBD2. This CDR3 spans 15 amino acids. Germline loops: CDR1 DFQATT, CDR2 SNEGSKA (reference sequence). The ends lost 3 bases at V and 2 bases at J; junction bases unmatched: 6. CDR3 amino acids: CSASPTSGLQETQYF. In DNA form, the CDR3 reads TGCAGTGCTAGCCCGACTAGCGGGCTACAAGAGACCCAGTACTTC.

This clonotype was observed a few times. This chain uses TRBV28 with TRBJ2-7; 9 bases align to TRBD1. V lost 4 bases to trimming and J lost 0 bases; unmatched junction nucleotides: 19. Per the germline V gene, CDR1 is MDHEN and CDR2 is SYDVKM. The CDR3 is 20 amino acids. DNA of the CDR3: TGTGCCAGCAGTTCCATACCCCGGGGACAGGGAGTAACATCCTCCTACGAGCAGTACTTC. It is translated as CASSSIPRGQGVTSSYEQYF.

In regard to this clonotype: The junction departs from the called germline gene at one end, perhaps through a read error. The DNA for the CDR3 is TGCGCCAGCAGGACGGGACAGGGCAATGGAAACATCATATACTTT. Translating it yields CASRTGQGNGNIIYF. The gene calls are TRBV10-2 and TRBJ1-3; 9 bases fit TRBD1. The germline gives CDR1 WSHSY, CDR2 SAAADI. The CDR3 length is 15 residues.

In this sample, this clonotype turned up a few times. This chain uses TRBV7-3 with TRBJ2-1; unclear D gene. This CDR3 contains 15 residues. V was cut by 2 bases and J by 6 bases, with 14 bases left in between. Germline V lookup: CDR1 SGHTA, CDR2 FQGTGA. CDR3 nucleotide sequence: TGTGCCAGCAGCTTATGGGGTCCCACCAGCAATGAGCAGTTCTTC. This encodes CASSLWGPTSNEQFF.

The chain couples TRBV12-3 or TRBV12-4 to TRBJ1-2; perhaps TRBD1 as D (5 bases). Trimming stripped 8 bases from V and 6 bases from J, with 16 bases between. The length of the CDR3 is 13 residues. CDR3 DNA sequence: TGTGCCAGCGGACTACAACAAGGGGATGGCTACACCTTC. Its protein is CASGLQQGDGYTF.

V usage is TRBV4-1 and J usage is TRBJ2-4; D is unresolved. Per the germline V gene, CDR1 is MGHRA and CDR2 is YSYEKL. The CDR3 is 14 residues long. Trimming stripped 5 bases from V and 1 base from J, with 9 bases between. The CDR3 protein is CASSSTRAKNIQYF. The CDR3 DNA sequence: TGCGCCAGCAGCTCCACACGGGCCAAAAACATTCAGTACTTC.